This paragraph reports one T cell receptor (beta chain). Its matching antigen is unknown. The sample belongs to a study of graft-versus-host responses after intestinal transplantation. Study in general: Uniformly, recipients were administered anti-thymocyte globulin induction with subsequent tacrolimus and steroids for about 3 years. Whole-study findings and limits: Marrow from the recipient contained GvH clones, some of which had appeared first in ileum or blood.

Measured with immunoSEQ multiplex PCR; TCRdb has only the in-frame clones, and not every one. The sample yields tens of thousands of clones, more than 90% seen once. Here the sequenced sample was bone marrow, taken 734 days after intestinal transplantation. The origin of this receptor is a human patient who received an intestinal transplant, so some T cells may come from the graft donor.

This chain's CDR3 is CASSQDRDGRPGSNQPQHF. The CDR3 DNA reads as TGCGCCAGCAGCCAAGATAGAGACGGACGACCCGGGAGCAATCAGCCCCAGCATTTT. The chain uses TRBV4-1 and TRBJ1-5; D unresolved. CDR3 length equals 19 residues. Per the germline V gene, CDR1 is MGHRA and CDR2 is YSYEKL. V gave up 0 bases and J gave up 1 base, with 19 bases separating them.